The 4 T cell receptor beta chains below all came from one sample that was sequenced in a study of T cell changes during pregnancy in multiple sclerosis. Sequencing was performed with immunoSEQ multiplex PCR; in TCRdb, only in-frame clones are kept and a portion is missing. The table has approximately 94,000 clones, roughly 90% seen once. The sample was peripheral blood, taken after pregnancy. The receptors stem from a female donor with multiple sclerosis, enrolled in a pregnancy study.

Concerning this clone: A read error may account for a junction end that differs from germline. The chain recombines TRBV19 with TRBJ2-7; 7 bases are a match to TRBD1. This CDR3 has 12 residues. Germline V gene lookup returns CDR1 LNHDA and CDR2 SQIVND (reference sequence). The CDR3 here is CASSIRDSKLVF. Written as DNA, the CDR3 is TGTGCCAGTAGTATCCGGGACAGTAAACTAGTCTTC.

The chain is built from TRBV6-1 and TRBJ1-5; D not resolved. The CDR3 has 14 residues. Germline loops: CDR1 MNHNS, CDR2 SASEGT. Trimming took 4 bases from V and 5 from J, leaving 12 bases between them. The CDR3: CASSGLTEYQPQHF. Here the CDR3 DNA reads TGTGCCAGCAGTGGCCTCACAGAGTATCAGCCCCAGCATTTT.

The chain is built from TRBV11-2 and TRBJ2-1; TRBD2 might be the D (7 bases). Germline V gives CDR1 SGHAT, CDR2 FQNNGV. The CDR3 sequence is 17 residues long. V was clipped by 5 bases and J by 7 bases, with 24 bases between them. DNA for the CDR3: TGTGCCAGCAGCCCGGGGGGTGGAGGGGGTACGGCAAATGAGCAGTTCTTC. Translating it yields CASSPGGGGGTANEQFF.

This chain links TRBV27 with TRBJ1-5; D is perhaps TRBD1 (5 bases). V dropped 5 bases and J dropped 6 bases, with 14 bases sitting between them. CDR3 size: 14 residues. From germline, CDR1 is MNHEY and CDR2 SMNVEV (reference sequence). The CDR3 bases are TGTGCCAGCAGTCCAAGGGGTGGCAGTCAGCCCCAGCATTTT. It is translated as CASSPRGGSQPQHF.